The T cell receptor (beta chain) described here comes from a study of cytomegalovirus exposure and HLA in healthy donors. On the study more broadly: An earlier analysis identified 100 million to 130 million unique TCR beta sequences in some 170 million T cells.

V lost 6 bases, J lost 7 bases, and 7 bases stayed unmatched. The CDR3 totals 15 residues. The germline V gene encodes CDR1 MNHNY and CDR2 SVGAGI (reference sequence). 13 Jbeta primers and 60 Vbeta primers were used for the PCR. Measured with immunoSEQ multiplex PCR; TCRdb has only the in-frame clones, and not every one. There are about 130,000 clones in the sample, with 1.5% to 2% held by the top ten. The rearrangement joins TRBV6-6 to TRBJ2-2, with 11 bases fitting TRBD2. Sequencing was done on a sample of PBMCs. This TCR derives from a man aged 18-30 years in good health and CMV-seronegative. The CDR3 is CASRGLAVYGGELFF. DNA for the CDR3: TGTGCCAGCAGGGGACTAGCGGTTTATGGCGGGGAGCTGTTTTTT.